A single sample gave rise to the 13 T cell receptor beta chains below, sequenced in a study of control samples from healthy donors and cancer patients. Profiled with immunoSEQ multiplex PCR; TCRdb holds only in-frame clones, not every one. The table records over 75,000 clones, approximately 78% of them present only once. The sample consisted of blood. Receptor source: a man between 60 and 75 years old in good health.

The V gene is TRBV4-1, the J gene TRBJ2-1, with D uncertain. The CDR3 runs 16 residues. The V end lost 1 base, the J end lost 8 bases, and 18 bases lay between the germline ends. The germline CDR1 and CDR2 sequences are MGHRA and YSYEKL. The CDR3 reads CASSQVLAIPLHEQFF. The CDR3 coding sequence is TGCGCCAGCAGCCAAGTCCTGGCAATCCCTCTCCATGAGCAGTTCTTC.

The count of this clone is one. This chain joins TRBV19 and TRBJ2-7, with D possibly called TRBD1 or TRBD2 (5 bases each). Trimming pared 4 bases from V and 4 bases from J, leaving 14 bases between. The germline V gene encodes CDR1 LNHDA and CDR2 SQIVND (reference sequence). CDR3 length: 14 residues. The CDR3 region has the DNA TGTGCCAGTAGTACTAACGGGGCCTTATACGAGCAGTACTTC. As protein: CASSTNGALYEQYF.

The rearrangement uses TRBV10-3 and TRBJ2-2; 12 nucleotides line up with TRBD2. This CDR3 is built from 18 residues. Germline V gives CDR1 ENHRY, CDR2 SYGVKD. The V segment lost 3 bases and the J segment 0 bases; nucleotides outside the gene matches: 5. CDR3 nucleotide sequence: TGTGCCATCAGTGAAACTAGCGGGGGGATCTCGAACACCGGGGAGCTGTTTTTT. It translates to CAISETSGGISNTGELFF.

V gene TRBV4-1 combines with J gene TRBJ1-2, with TRBD1 matching over 9 bases. Germline loops: CDR1 MGHRA, CDR2 YSYEKL. This CDR3 contains 16 residues. The V segment lost 0 bases and the J segment 6 bases; nucleotides outside the gene matches: 8. This CDR3 is CASSQDISGQGNGYTF. The DNA for the CDR3 is TGCGCCAGCAGCCAAGATATATCGGGACAGGGAAATGGCTACACCTTC.

This rearrangement joins TRBV6-1 to TRBJ1-2; tentatively, D is TRBD1 (5 bases). The CDR3 extends over 16 amino acids. V was trimmed by 3 bases and J by 4 bases, leaving 18 bases between them. Germline assignment: CDR1 MNHNS and CDR2 SASEGT. The CDR3 spells CASSEGAWWGGYGYTF. CDR3 bases: TGTGCCAGCAGTGAGGGTGCGTGGTGGGGCGGCTATGGCTACACCTTC.

This clone was seen once. The chain recombines TRBV6-5 with TRBJ1-2, with D possibly being TRBD1 (6 bases). The CDR3 is made up of 13 amino acids. V lost 6 bases and J lost 5, with 13 bases in between. Per the germline V gene, CDR1 is MNHEY and CDR2 is SVGAGI. The CDR3 loop is CASRTGTPYGYTF. CDR3 sequence (DNA): TGTGCCAGCAGGACCGGGACACCATATGGCTACACCTTC.

This clone was seen only a few times. The chain links TRBV4-1 to TRBJ2-7; tentatively, D is TRBD1 (7 bases). The CDR3 contains 15 residues. Germline CDR1 and CDR2: MGHRA and YSYEKL. Trimming removed 1 base at V and 1 base at J, with 11 bases between. This CDR3 reads CASSQAQGGSYEQYF. DNA for the CDR3: TGCGCCAGCAGCCAAGCCCAGGGGGGATCCTACGAGCAGTACTTC.

This clone was detected only a few times. The rearrangement joins TRBV4-1 to TRBJ2-5; 12 bases align to TRBD2. After removal of 4 bases from V and 1 base from J, the junction contained 1 base not matched to a gene. This CDR3 has 15 residues. Germline V CDR1 and CDR2: MGHRA, YSYEKL. Written as DNA, the CDR3 is TGCGCCAGCAGCCCTAGCGGGGGGGTCCAAGAGACCCAGTACTTC. Translating it yields CASSPSGGVQETQYF.

This sequence joins TRBV3-1 (or the pseudogene TRBV3-2) and TRBJ2-7; 14 nucleotides align to TRBD2. CDR3 length: 16 residues. In germline, CDR1 is LGHDT, CDR2 YNNKEL (reference sequence). V dropped 4 bases and J dropped 2; count of bases not matched to a gene: 4. The CDR3 here is CASSPGLAGEAYEQYF. The CDR3 DNA is TGTGCCAGCAGCCCGGGACTAGCGGGAGAGGCCTACGAGCAGTACTTC.

The chain combines TRBV6-6 with TRBJ1-5, with 10 bases that match TRBD1. The CDR3 has 13 amino acids. V shed 5 bases, J shed 8 bases, and the junction held 3 bases outside the gene matches. In germline, CDR1 is MNHNY, CDR2 SVGAGI (reference sequence). CDR3 sequence (DNA): TGTGCCAGCAGTGTGACAGGGGGCGAGCCCCAGCATTTT. It codes for CASSVTGGEPQHF.

V is TRBV18 and J is TRBJ1-6, with D hard to call. Trimming shortened V by 5 bases and J by 8 bases, and 10 bases separated the two germline ends. The CDR3 runs to 13 residues. Germline CDR1 KGHSH, CDR2 LQKENI. In DNA form, the CDR3 reads TGTGCCAGCTCATCCACCCAGGATTCACCCCTCCACTTT. Its translation: CASSSTQDSPLHF.

The chain is built from TRBV21-1 and TRBJ2-5; the D call TRBD2 from the table was never checked on the DNA. TRBV21-1 is a recognized pseudogene. The CDR3 covers 15 residues. CDR3 sequence: CASSKLAGGQETQYF. The CDR3 DNA follows: TGTGCCAGCAGCAAACTAGCGGGGGGTCAAGAGACCCAGTACTTC.

This clone was counted a few times. The chain carries TRBV4-2 and TRBJ1-3; D gene uncertain. Trimming took 1 base from V and 1 from J, leaving 8 bases between them. The CDR3 consists of 15 residues. CDR1 and CDR2 from the germline V gene are LGHNA and YNFKEQ. CDR3 region: CASSQGGASGNTIYF. CDR3 in DNA: TGTGCCAGCAGCCAAGGTGGCGCGTCTGGAAACACCATATATTTT.